The present T cell receptor (beta chain) was sequenced within a study of T cell changes during pregnancy in multiple sclerosis (dated by TCRdb to the late 2010s). The study in broad terms: In women with multiple sclerosis, the researchers looked at how the T cell repertoire shifted as pregnancy progressed.

The protocol used for the library was the immunoSEQ multiplex PCR assay. TCRdb stores this immuneACCESS table with in-frame sequences only. Part of the clones is absent; in the studies checked, under half of the shortfall reflects unresolved V genes, and no reason is known for the rest. The sample data list approximately 130,000 clones, and approximately 94% of these were observed just once. The ten largest clones take up 6% to 7% of the sample. V lost 6 bases and J lost 4 bases, and the count of bases not matched to a germline gene is 13. From the germline V gene, CDR1 is MDHEN and CDR2 is SYDVKM. The CDR3 covers 16 residues, taking in both the cysteine and the phenylalanine. Only the CDR3 DNA stays, 48 bases, in frame from base 1. With regard to this clone: Its antigen remains undetermined. Per-nucleotide qualities are absent, and no much larger clonotype sits a single base away.

The V gene is TRBV28 and the J gene is TRBJ1-1, with 8 junctional bases fitting TRBD1. Specimen: peripheral blood, collected before pregnancy. This receptor was identified in a female donor with multiple sclerosis, enrolled in a pregnancy study. The CDR3 reads CASRRPGQGGFTEAFF. The DNA is TGTGCCAGCAGACGTCCCGGACAGGGTGGTTTCACTGAAGCTTTCTTT.